This is a list of T cell receptor beta chains from one sample in a study of blood T cell repertoires in COVID-19. The assay was immunoSEQ multiplex PCR, and TCRdb's table has in-frame clones only and misses some. In the table there are tens of thousands of clones, 81% of which are singletons. The specimen sequenced was peripheral blood. These receptors came from an older man with COVID-19, enrolled during active disease. The CDR3 runs from the conserved cysteine through the conserved F or W. A D gene is named only where the DNA matches it firmly. Clone sizes are given selectively: once, few, many, or a class where the clone is expanded.

clone size: -; V gene: TRBV4-3; J gene: TRBJ2-7; D gene: TRBD2; CDR3 DNA: TGCGCCAGCAGCCAAGAGCTAGCGGGAGTGGGGGAGCAGTACTTC; CDR3 protein: CASSQELAGVGEQYF
clone size: once; V gene: TRBV1; J gene: TRBJ2-1; D gene: -; CDR3 DNA: TGCACCAGCAGCCAAGGTAATTTTCAGCGGGAGTCCTACAATGAGCAGTTCTTC; CDR3 protein: CTSSQGNFQRESYNEQFF
clone size: -; V gene: TRBV11-1; J gene: TRBJ2-3; D gene: -; CDR3 DNA: TGTGCCAGCAGCTTATTCCCGCGGGATACGCAGTATTTT; CDR3 protein: CASSLFPRDTQYF
clone size: once; V gene: TRBV11-2; J gene: TRBJ1-2; D gene: TRBD1; CDR3 DNA: TGTGCCAGCAGCTTACAGGGGGGAAACTATGGCTACACCTTC; CDR3 protein: CASSLQGGNYGYTF
clone size: -; V gene: TRBV7-2; J gene: TRBJ2-1; D gene: -; CDR3 DNA: TGTGCCAGCAGCTCGAACTACCCTGGATACAATGAGCAGTTCTTC; CDR3 protein: CASSSNYPGYNEQFF
clone size: -; V gene: TRBV11-2; J gene: TRBJ1-2; D gene: TRBD1; CDR3 DNA: TGTGCCAGCAGCTTAAAGGATAACAGGGGAAGTGACTATGGCTACACCTTC; CDR3 protein: CASSLKDNRGSDYGYTF
clone size: -; V gene: TRBV5-1; J gene: TRBJ2-7; D gene: -; CDR3 DNA: TGCGCCAGCAGCTCCCTCCCGAGCTCCTACGAGCAGTACTTC; CDR3 protein: CASSSLPSSYEQYF
clone size: -; V gene: TRBV5-1; J gene: TRBJ2-7; D gene: -; CDR3 DNA: TGCGCCAGCGGGAAACCGGGACACTCCTACGAGCAGTACTTC; CDR3 protein: CASGKPGHSYEQYF
clone size: few; V gene: TRBV3-1/TRBV3-2; J gene: TRBJ2-1; D gene: TRBD2; CDR3 DNA: TGTGCCAGCAGCCTGGAGATGGCTAGCGGGAGGGGGGGGTCCTACAATGAGCAGTTCTTC; CDR3 protein: CASSLEMASGRGGSYNEQFF
clone size: once; V gene: TRBV28; J gene: TRBJ2-1; D gene: -; CDR3 DNA: TGTGCCAGCAGTTTATGGACAGGGAGGTACAATGAGCAGTTCTTC; CDR3 protein: CASSLWTGRYNEQFF
clone size: -; V gene: TRBV11-2; J gene: TRBJ2-7; D gene: -; CDR3 DNA: TGTGCCAGCAGCCAAAACTACGAGCAGTACTTC; CDR3 protein: CASSQNYEQYF
clone size: -; V gene: TRBV28; J gene: TRBJ1-4; D gene: TRBD1; CDR3 DNA: TGTGCCAGCAGTTTCCGGGACAGCAATGAAAAACTGTTTTTT; CDR3 protein: CASSFRDSNEKLFF
clone size: -; V gene: TRBV5-1; J gene: TRBJ1-1; D gene: -; CDR3 DNA: TGCGCCAGCAGCTTGGGGGGCGGGGGCACTGAAGCTTTCTTT; CDR3 protein: CASSLGGGGTEAFF
clone size: -; V gene: TRBV11-3; J gene: TRBJ2-3; D gene: TRBD2; CDR3 DNA: TGTGCCAGCAGCTTGGGACTAGCGAGCACAGATACGCAGTATTTT; CDR3 protein: CASSLGLASTDTQYF
clone size: few; V gene: TRBV7-2; J gene: TRBJ1-4; D gene: -; CDR3 DNA: TGTGCCAGCAGCTTAAACATACGACATGCAACTAATGAAAAACTGTTTTTT; CDR3 protein: CASSLNIRHATNEKLFF
clone size: -; V gene: TRBV7-3; J gene: TRBJ2-5; D gene: -; CDR3 DNA: TGTGCCAGCAGCCCAAACTCTAGGCCCCAAGAGACCCAGTACTTC; CDR3 protein: CASSPNSRPQETQYF
clone size: -; V gene: TRBV5-6; J gene: TRBJ1-1; D gene: -; CDR3 DNA: TGTGCCAGCAGCTTGACAGCCCTGAACACTGAAGCTTTCTTT; CDR3 protein: CASSLTALNTEAFF
clone size: -; V gene: TRBV6-4; J gene: TRBJ2-1; D gene: TRBD2; CDR3 DNA: TGTGCCAGCAGTGTCGGACTAGCGGGAAGGGATGAGCAGTTCTTC; CDR3 protein: CASSVGLAGRDEQFF
clone size: -; V gene: TRBV5-5; J gene: TRBJ1-3; D gene: -; CDR3 DNA: TGTGCCAGCAGCTTGGTGCCGGGGGCTGGAAACACCATATATTTT; CDR3 protein: CASSLVPGAGNTIYF
clone size: -; V gene: TRBV14; J gene: TRBJ1-4; D gene: TRBD1; CDR3 DNA: TGTGCCAGCAGCCAATACGACAGGGTCGTCGGTACTAATGAAAAACTGTTTTTT; CDR3 protein: CASSQYDRVVGTNEKLFF
clone size: once; V gene: TRBV28; J gene: TRBJ2-2; D gene: -; CDR3 DNA: TGTGCCAGCAGGCCTTACACAGGGAACACCGGGGAGCTGTTTTTT; CDR3 protein: CASRPYTGNTGELFF
clone size: -; V gene: TRBV27; J gene: TRBJ1-5; D gene: TRBD1; CDR3 DNA: TGTGCCAGCAGTTTCAACAGGGGCCCCCAGCATTTT; CDR3 protein: CASSFNRGPQHF
clone size: -; V gene: TRBV7-2; J gene: TRBJ2-5; D gene: -; CDR3 DNA: TGTGCCAGCAGCTTCATCAGGCAGACCCAGTACTTC; CDR3 protein: CASSFIRQTQYF
clone size: -; V gene: TRBV19; J gene: TRBJ2-7; D gene: -; CDR3 DNA: TGTGCCAGTAAGGAGGGACCCTCTTCTCACTACGAGCAGTACTTC; CDR3 protein: CASKEGPSSHYEQYF
clone size: -; V gene: TRBV4-1; J gene: TRBJ1-5; D gene: -; CDR3 DNA: TGCGCCAGCAGCCACCGGACAGTCCCTCAGCCCCAGCATTTT; CDR3 protein: CASSHRTVPQPQHF
clone size: -; V gene: TRBV28; J gene: TRBJ2-7; D gene: TRBD1; CDR3 DNA: TGTGCCAGCAGTGGGACGGACAGGATCTACGAGCAGTACTTC; CDR3 protein: CASSGTDRIYEQYF
clone size: -; V gene: TRBV7-2; J gene: TRBJ1-5; D gene: TRBD1; CDR3 DNA: TGTGCCAGCAGCTTTAAACAGGGGGCGCATCAGCCCCAGCATTTT; CDR3 protein: CASSFKQGAHQPQHF
clone size: -; V gene: TRBV5-1; J gene: TRBJ1-2; D gene: TRBD1; CDR3 DNA: TGCGCCAGCAGCCAACAGGGGTATGGCTACACCTTC; CDR3 protein: CASSQQGYGYTF
clone size: -; V gene: TRBV5-1; J gene: TRBJ2-3; D gene: TRBD2; CDR3 DNA: TGCGCCAGCAGCCCGCGGCTAGCGGGAGGGCCCCCAGATACGCAGTATTTT; CDR3 protein: CASSPRLAGGPPDTQYF
clone size: -; V gene: TRBV5-4; J gene: TRBJ1-1; D gene: -; CDR3 DNA: TGTGCCAGCAGCCCCGGGGTTAACACTGAAGCTTTCTTT; CDR3 protein: CASSPGVNTEAFF
clone size: -; V gene: TRBV7-9; J gene: TRBJ2-7; D gene: -; CDR3 DNA: TGTGCCAGCAGCTCGGGGACTGGGGCTTACGAGCAGTACTTC; CDR3 protein: CASSSGTGAYEQYF
clone size: -; V gene: TRBV6-6; J gene: TRBJ1-4; D gene: TRBD1; CDR3 DNA: TGTGCCAGCAGGCGACAGGGGGCGGGGGATTCGACTAATGAAAAACTGTTTTTT; CDR3 protein: CASRRQGAGDSTNEKLFF
clone size: -; V gene: TRBV5-4; J gene: TRBJ2-2; D gene: TRBD2; CDR3 DNA: TGTGCCAGCAGACCTAGCGGGAGAACGAACACCGGGGAGCTGTTTTTT; CDR3 protein: CASRPSGRTNTGELFF
clone size: once; V gene: TRBV2; J gene: TRBJ2-7; D gene: TRBD1; CDR3 DNA: TGTGCCAGCACTGGACAGGGAGGCTACGAGCAGTACTTC; CDR3 protein: CASTGQGGYEQYF
clone size: few; V gene: TRBV5-1; J gene: TRBJ2-7; D gene: -; CDR3 DNA: TGCGCCAGCACAGCCGGGACCCTAGGGGGCGAGCAGTACTTC; CDR3 protein: CASTAGTLGGEQYF
clone size: -; V gene: TRBV5-4; J gene: TRBJ2-2; D gene: TRBD2; CDR3 DNA: TGTGCCAGCAGCTCGGGACTAGCTGTGAGAAACACCGGGGAGCTGTTTTTT; CDR3 protein: CASSSGLAVRNTGELFF
clone size: -; V gene: TRBV7-3; J gene: TRBJ2-1; D gene: -; CDR3 DNA: TGTGCCAGCAGCTTATCAGCGGACGCCTACAATGAGCAGTTCTTC; CDR3 protein: CASSLSADAYNEQFF
clone size: -; V gene: TRBV7-3; J gene: TRBJ1-2; D gene: TRBD1; CDR3 DNA: TGTGCCAGCACCCCGAGGACCGGGACAGGGGGACGAGGCTACACCTTC; CDR3 protein: CASTPRTGTGGRGYTF
clone size: few; V gene: TRBV11-3; J gene: TRBJ2-7; D gene: TRBD1; CDR3 DNA: TGTGCCAGCAGCGCCGACAGGGATGGCTACGAGCAGTACTTC; CDR3 protein: CASSADRDGYEQYF
clone size: -; V gene: TRBV10-3; J gene: TRBJ1-1; D gene: -; CDR3 DNA: TGTGCCATCAGTGATTCTTCGGGATACGGTTTCTTT; CDR3 protein: CAISDSSGYGFF
clone size: -; V gene: TRBV6-5; J gene: TRBJ2-3; D gene: TRBD2; CDR3 DNA: TGTGCCAGCAGTCCTTCCCGGGAGGTACCAGATACGCAGTATTTT; CDR3 protein: CASSPSREVPDTQYF
clone size: -; V gene: TRBV6-2/TRBV6-3; J gene: TRBJ2-7; D gene: TRBD1; CDR3 DNA: TGTGCCAGCAGTTATGGGTCTGCGACGACAGGGGGTTTGTACGAGCAGTACTTC; CDR3 protein: CASSYGSATTGGLYEQYF
clone size: few; V gene: TRBV6-5; J gene: TRBJ1-5; D gene: TRBD1; CDR3 DNA: TGTGCCAGCAGTCCTTACAGGGGTTCGCAGCCCCAGCATTTT; CDR3 protein: CASSPYRGSQPQHF
clone size: -; V gene: TRBV18; J gene: TRBJ2-7; D gene: -; CDR3 DNA: TGTGCCAGCTCACCACGTCAGGGGTTCGAGCAGTACTTC; CDR3 protein: CASSPRQGFEQYF
clone size: -; V gene: TRBV4-3; J gene: TRBJ2-5; D gene: TRBD2; CDR3 DNA: TGCGCCAGCAGCCCGGTCGGTAGATTAGCGGGGGAGACCCAGTACTTC; CDR3 protein: CASSPVGRLAGETQYF
clone size: few; V gene: TRBV6-2/TRBV6-3; J gene: TRBJ2-2; D gene: TRBD2; CDR3 DNA: TGTGCCAGCAGCCTAGCGGGAGGGCGTACCGGGGAGCTGTTTTTT; CDR3 protein: CASSLAGGRTGELFF
clone size: few; V gene: TRBV5-5; J gene: TRBJ1-5; D gene: TRBD1; CDR3 DNA: TGTGCCAGCAGCTTGGGGGGGACAGGGGTAATGGAGCCCCAGCATTTT; CDR3 protein: CASSLGGTGVMEPQHF